This paragraph covers one T cell receptor beta chain sequence. The planned depth of sequencing spanned 1 in 200,000 to 1 in 1 million T cells. The table came from immunoSEQ multiplex PCR; TCRdb's copy has only in-frame clones and leaves some out. The repertoire has some 350,000 clones, roughly two thirds of them found once; the top ten carry around 6.6%. The CDR3 consists of 15 residues. CDR1 is SGHAT and CDR2 is FQNNGV in the germline V gene. Trimming left V 5 bases short and J 0 bases short, with 12 bases between. This entry is derived from a study of cytotoxic CD8 clonotypes in ibrutinib-treated CLL.

The specimen comprised PBMCs, sampled after 36 months of ibrutinib treatment. This clonotype was obtained from a human donor with chronic lymphocytic leukemia. This chain connects TRBV11-2 to TRBJ2-3; D gene uncertain. The CDR3 nucleotides are TGTGCCAGCAGCAAGCCGGCCGGGAGCACAGATACGCAGTATTTT. The encoded protein is CASSKPAGSTDTQYF.